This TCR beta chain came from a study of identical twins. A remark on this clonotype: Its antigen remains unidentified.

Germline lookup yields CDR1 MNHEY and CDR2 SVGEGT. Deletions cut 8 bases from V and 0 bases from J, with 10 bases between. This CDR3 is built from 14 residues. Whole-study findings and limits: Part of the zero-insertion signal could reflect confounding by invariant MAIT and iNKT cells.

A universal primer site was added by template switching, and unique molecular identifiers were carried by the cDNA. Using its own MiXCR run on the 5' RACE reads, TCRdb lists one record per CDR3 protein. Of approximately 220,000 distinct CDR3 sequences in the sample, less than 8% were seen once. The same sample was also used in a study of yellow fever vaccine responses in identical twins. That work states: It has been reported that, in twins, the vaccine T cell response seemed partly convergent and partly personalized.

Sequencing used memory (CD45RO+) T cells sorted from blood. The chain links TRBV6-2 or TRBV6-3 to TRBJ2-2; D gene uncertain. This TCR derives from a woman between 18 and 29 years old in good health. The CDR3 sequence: CASLQATNTGELFF. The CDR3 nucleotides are TGTGCCAGCCTCCAGGCGACGAACACCGGGGAGCTGTTTTTT.